The T cell receptor (beta chain) described here comes from a study of blood T cell repertoires in COVID-19. This table comes from immunoSEQ multiplex PCR, and its TCRdb copy is limited to in-frame clones, with some not included. The sample contains around 220,000 clones, about 84% of which appear only once. Followed over time, Seattle patients had been enrolled while infection was active. The length of the CDR3 is 13 residues. The V gene's germline CDR1 is SGHRS and CDR2 YFSETQ. Trimming shortened V by 5 bases and J by 2 bases, and 11 bases separated the two germline ends. This rearrangement joins TRBV5-1 to TRBJ2-7; D is perhaps TRBD1 (6 bases). This receptor was obtained from a woman older than 75 with COVID-19, enrolled during active disease. Sequencing was carried out using peripheral blood. CDR3 bases: TGCGCCAGCAGTTCTGACAGGACCTACGAGCAGTACTTC. Protein product: CASSSDRTYEQYF.